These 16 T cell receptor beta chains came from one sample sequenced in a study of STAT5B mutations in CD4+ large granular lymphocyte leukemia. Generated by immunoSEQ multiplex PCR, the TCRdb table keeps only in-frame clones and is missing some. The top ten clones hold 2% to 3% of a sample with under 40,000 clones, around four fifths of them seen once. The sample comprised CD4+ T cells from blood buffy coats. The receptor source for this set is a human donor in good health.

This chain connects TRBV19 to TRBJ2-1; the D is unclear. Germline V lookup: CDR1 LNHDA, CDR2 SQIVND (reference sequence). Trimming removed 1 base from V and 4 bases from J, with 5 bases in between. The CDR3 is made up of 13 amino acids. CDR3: CASSIGRYNEQFF. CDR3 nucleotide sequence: TGTGCCAGTAGTATAGGGAGATACAATGAGCAGTTCTTC.

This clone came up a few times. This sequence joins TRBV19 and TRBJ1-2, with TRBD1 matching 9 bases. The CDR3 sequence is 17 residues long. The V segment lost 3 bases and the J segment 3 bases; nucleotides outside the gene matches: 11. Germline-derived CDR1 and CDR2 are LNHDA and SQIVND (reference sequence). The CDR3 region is CASSIGTGNGDDYGYTF. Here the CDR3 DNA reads TGTGCCAGTAGTATTGGGACAGGGAATGGTGACGACTATGGCTACACCTTC.

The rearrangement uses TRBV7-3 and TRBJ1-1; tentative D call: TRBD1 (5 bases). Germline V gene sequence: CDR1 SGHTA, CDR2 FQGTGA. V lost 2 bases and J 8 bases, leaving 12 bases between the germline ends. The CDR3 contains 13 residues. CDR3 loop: CASSLYGANEAFF. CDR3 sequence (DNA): TGTGCCAGCAGCTTATACGGGGCGAACGAAGCTTTCTTT.

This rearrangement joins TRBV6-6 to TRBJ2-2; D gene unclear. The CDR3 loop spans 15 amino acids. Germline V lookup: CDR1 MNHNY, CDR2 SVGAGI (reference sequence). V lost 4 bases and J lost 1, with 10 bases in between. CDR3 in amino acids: CASSLSIWNTGELFF. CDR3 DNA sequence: TGTGCCAGCAGTTTAAGCATCTGGAACACCGGGGAGCTGTTTTTT.

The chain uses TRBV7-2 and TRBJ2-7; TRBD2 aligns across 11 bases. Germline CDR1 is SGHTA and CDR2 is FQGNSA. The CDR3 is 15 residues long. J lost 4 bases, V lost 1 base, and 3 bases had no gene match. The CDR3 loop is CASSLGLAGGYEQYF. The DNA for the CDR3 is TGTGCCAGCAGCTTAGGGCTAGCGGGGGGATACGAGCAGTACTTC. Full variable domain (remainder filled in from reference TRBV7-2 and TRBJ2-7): GAGVSQSPSNKVTEKGKDVELRCDPISGHTALYWYRQSLGQGLEFLIYFQGNSAPDKSGLPSDRFSAERTGGSVSTLTIQRTQQEDSAVYLCASSLGLAGGYEQYFGPGTRLTVT.

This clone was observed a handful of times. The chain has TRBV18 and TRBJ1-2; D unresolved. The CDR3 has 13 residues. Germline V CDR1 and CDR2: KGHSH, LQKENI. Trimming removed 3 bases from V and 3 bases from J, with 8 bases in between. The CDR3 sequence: CASSPERDYGYTF. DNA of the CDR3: TGTGCCAGCTCACCGGAAAGGGACTATGGCTACACCTTC. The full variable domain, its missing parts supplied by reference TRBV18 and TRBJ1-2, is NAGVMQNPRHLVRRRGQEARLRCSPMKGHSHVYWYRQLPEEGLKFMVYLQKENIIDESGMPKERFSAEFPKEGPSILRIQQVVRGDSAAYFCASSPERDYGYTFGSGTRLTVV.

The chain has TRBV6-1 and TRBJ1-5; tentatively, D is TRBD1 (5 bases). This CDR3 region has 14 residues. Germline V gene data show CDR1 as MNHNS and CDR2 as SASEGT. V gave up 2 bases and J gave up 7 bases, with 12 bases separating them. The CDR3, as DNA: TGTGCCAGCAGTGAATTGTGGGGCGAACAGCCCCAGCATTTT. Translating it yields CASSELWGEQPQHF.

The CDR3 loop reads CASSPYAGGGDEQFF. As DNA, the CDR3 is TGTGCCAGCAGTCCGTATGCGGGGGGCGGAGATGAGCAGTTCTTC. The rearrangement uses TRBV28 and TRBJ2-1; TRBD2 matches 8 bases. V shed 5 bases and J 8 bases; nucleotides not matched to a gene: 11. The CDR3 spans 15 residues. Germline-derived CDR1 and CDR2 are MDHEN and SYDVKM.

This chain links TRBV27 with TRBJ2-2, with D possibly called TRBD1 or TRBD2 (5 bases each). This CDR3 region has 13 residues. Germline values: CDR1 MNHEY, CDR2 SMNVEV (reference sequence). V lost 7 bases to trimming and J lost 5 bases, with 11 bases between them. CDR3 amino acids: CASIGAGTGELFF. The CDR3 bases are TGTGCCAGCATCGGGGCCGGTACCGGGGAGCTGTTTTTT.

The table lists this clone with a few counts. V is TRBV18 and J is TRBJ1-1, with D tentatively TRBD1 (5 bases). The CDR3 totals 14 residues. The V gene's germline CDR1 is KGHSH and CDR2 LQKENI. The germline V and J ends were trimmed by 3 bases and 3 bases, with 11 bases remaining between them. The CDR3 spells CASSPGQGHTEAFF. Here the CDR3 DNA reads TGTGCCAGCTCACCGGGGCAGGGACACACTGAAGCTTTCTTT.

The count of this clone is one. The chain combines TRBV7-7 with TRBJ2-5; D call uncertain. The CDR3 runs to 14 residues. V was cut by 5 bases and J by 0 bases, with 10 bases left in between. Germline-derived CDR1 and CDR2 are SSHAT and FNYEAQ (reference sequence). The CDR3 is CASSTGWDQETQYF. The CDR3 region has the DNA TGTGCCAGCAGCACCGGCTGGGACCAAGAGACCCAGTACTTC.

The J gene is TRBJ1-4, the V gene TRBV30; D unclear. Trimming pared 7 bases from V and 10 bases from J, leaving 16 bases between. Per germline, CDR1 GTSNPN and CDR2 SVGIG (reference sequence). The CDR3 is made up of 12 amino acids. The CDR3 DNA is TGTGCCTTGGCCATCGCCTCGGGAAAACTGTTTTTT. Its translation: CALAIASGKLFF.

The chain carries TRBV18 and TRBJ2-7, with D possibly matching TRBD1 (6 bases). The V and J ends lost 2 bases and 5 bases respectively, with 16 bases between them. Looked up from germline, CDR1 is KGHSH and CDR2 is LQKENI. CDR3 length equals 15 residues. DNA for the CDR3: TGTGCCAGCTCACCAAATTACCAGGGGCGCAACGAGCAGTACTTC. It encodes CASSPNYQGRNEQYF.

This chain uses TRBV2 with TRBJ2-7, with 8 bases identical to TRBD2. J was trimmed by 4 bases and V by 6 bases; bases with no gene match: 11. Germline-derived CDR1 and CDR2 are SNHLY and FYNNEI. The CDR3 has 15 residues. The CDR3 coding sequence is TGTGCCAGCAGCGCGGGGGCGGGAGGAGGTTACGAGCAGTACTTC. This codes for CASSAGAGGGYEQYF.

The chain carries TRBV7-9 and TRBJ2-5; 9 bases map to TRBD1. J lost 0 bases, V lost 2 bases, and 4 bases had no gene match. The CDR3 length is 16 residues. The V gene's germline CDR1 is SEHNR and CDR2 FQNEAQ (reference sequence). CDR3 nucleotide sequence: TGTGCCAGCAGCTTATACGGGACAGGGAACCAAGAGACCCAGTACTTC. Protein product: CASSLYGTGNQETQYF. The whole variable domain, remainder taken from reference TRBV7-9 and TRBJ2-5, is DTGVSQNPRHKITKRGQNVTFRCDPISEHNRLYWYRQTLGQGPEFLTYFQNEAQLEKSRLLSDRFSAERPKGSFSTLEIQRTEQGDSAMYLCASSLYGTGNQETQYFGPGTRLLVL.

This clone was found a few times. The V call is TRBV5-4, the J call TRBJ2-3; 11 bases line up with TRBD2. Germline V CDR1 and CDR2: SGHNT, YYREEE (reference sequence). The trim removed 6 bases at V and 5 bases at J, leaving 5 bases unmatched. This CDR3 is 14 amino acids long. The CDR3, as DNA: TGTGCCAGCAACCCAGGACTAGCGGGAGATACGCAGTATTTT. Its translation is CASNPGLAGDTQYF.